This T cell receptor beta chain was observed in a study of blood T cell repertoires in COVID-19. Method: immunoSEQ multiplex PCR; TCRdb's copy keeps in-frame clones and lacks some. The table includes more than 120,000 clones, around 86% detected once. The CDR3 sequence is 16 residues long. V dropped 5 bases and J dropped 0 bases, with 16 bases sitting between them. CDR1 is MNHEY, CDR2 SMNVEV, per germline (reference sequence). The rearrangement links TRBV27 to TRBJ1-2, with D perhaps TRBD1 (6 bases). The specimen sequenced was peripheral blood. The sequence was collected from a man aged 45-65 years who had recovered from COVID-19. Here the CDR3 DNA reads TGTGCCAGCAGTCTGACAGGTGCCACCACTAACTATGGCTACACCTTC. Translation: CASSLTGATTNYGYTF.